Sequencing of this T cell receptor (beta chain) was carried out in a study of CD8+CD57+ T cells in acquired aplastic anemia. Genomic DNA, serving as template, underwent TCR beta VDJ and CDR3 profiling. MiXCR was run by TCRdb on the reads, yielding one entry per CDR3 protein. The top ten hold less than 0.85% of the sample, which has 400,000 to 600,000 distinct CDR3 sequences, 25% to 40% seen once. With regard to this clonotype: This sequence may be a read error, since a much larger clone differs from it by one base.

All sequencing subjects had displayed CD8+CD57+ cell expansion on flow cytometry. The sequence came from a human donor with aplastic anemia. Sequencing was done on a sample of sorted CD4+, CD8+, or CD8+CD57+ T cells (not recorded which) from PBMCs.

CDR3 nucleotides: TGTGCCAGCAGGGCGCCGGGACGGCTGAACACTGAAGCTTTCTTT. It codes for CASRAPGRLNTEAFF. V is TRBV7-9 and J is TRBJ1-1; D is perhaps TRBD1 (5 bases). V lost 6 bases and J 0 bases, leaving 14 bases between the germline ends. Germline CDR1 reads SEHNR; CDR2 reads FQNEAQ (reference sequence). The CDR3 is made up of 15 amino acids.